The rows below give T cell receptor beta chains drawn from one sample of a study of PD-1 blockade in classical Hodgkin lymphoma. Assay used: immunoSEQ multiplex PCR; TCRdb lists only in-frame clones, some missing. The sample includes roughly 17,000 clones, 75% to 90% of them seen just once. The sequenced sample was peripheral blood mononuclear cells (PBMCs). The receptor source for this set is a human donor with classical Hodgkin lymphoma. Each CDR3 is given with its conserved first and last residue. A D gene is named only where the DNA matches it firmly. Expanded clones get a size class; other rows say once, few or many, or leave the size out.

J gene	D gene	clone size	V gene	CDR3 protein	CDR3 DNA
TRBJ2-1	TRBD2	NA	TRBV7-2	CASRQASGASYNEQFF	TGTGCCAGCAGGCAAGCTAGCGGAGCCTCCTACAATGAGCAGTTCTTC
TRBJ1-2	TRBD1	NA	TRBV25-1	CASRPTGEDGYTF	TGTGCCAGCAGGCCGACAGGGGAGGACGGCTACACCTTC
TRBJ2-2	NA	NA	TRBV7-9	CASSLDHPTNTGELFF	TGTGCCAGCAGCTTAGACCACCCCACGAACACCGGGGAGCTGTTTTTT
TRBJ2-1	NA	NA	TRBV7-2	CASSPIRGSGEQFF	TGTGCCAGCAGCCCAATTCGGGGTAGCGGTGAGCAGTTCTTC
TRBJ2-3	TRBD1	few	TRBV4-3	CASGRGTGASNTQYF	TGCGCCAGCGGCCGGGGGACAGGGGCGTCGAATACGCAGTATTTT
TRBJ1-4	NA	NA	TRBV27	CASRPEEADEKLFF	TGTGCCAGCAGGCCAGAGGAGGCTGATGAAAAACTGTTTTTT
TRBJ2-5	NA	NA	TRBV5-1	CASRWTDQETQYF	TGCGCCAGCCGATGGACAGACCAAGAGACCCAGTACTTC
TRBJ2-5	NA	once	TRBV20-1	CSAPIQETQYF	TGCAGTGCTCCCATACAAGAGACCCAGTACTTC
TRBJ2-1	TRBD2	NA	TRBV28	CASSLRGTSGTNEQFF	TGTGCCAGCAGTTTACGGGGGACTAGCGGGACCAATGAGCAGTTCTTC
TRBJ1-1	TRBD1	NA	TRBV28	CASTSSGGRNTEAFF	TGTGCCAGCACTTCTTCAGGGGGCAGAAACACTGAAGCTTTCTTT
TRBJ1-1	NA	NA	TRBV30	CAWNSRGGDTEAFF	TGTGCCTGGAATTCACGGGGAGGAGACACTGAAGCTTTCTTT
TRBJ1-5	NA	NA	TRBV2	CASNRGRNQPQHF	TGTGCCAGCAATCGAGGGCGCAATCAGCCCCAGCATTTT
TRBJ2-7	NA	NA	TRBV5-5	CASSSDLVFGRSYEQYF	TGTGCCAGCAGCTCGGACTTGGTTTTCGGACGCTCCTACGAGCAGTACTTC
TRBJ2-7	TRBD1	NA	TRBV10-3	CAISEGTGSHYEQYF	TGTGCCATCAGCGAAGGGACAGGGAGTCACTACGAGCAGTACTTC
TRBJ2-3	NA	NA	TRBV7-2	CASSLYGGMSDTQYF	TGTGCCAGCAGCTTATACGGCGGGATGTCAGATACGCAGTATTTT
TRBJ2-7	TRBD2	NA	TRBV28	CASSKGLAGVEQYF	TGTGCCAGCAGTAAAGGACTAGCGGGAGTCGAGCAGTACTTC
TRBJ1-1	NA	NA	TRBV9	CASSTTAGDTEAFF	TGTGCCAGCAGCACGACAGCAGGGGACACTGAAGCTTTCTTT
TRBJ1-6	TRBD1	once	TRBV6-1	CASSGQTGGNSPLHF	TGTGCCAGCAGCGGCCAGACAGGGGGAAATTCACCCCTCCACTTT